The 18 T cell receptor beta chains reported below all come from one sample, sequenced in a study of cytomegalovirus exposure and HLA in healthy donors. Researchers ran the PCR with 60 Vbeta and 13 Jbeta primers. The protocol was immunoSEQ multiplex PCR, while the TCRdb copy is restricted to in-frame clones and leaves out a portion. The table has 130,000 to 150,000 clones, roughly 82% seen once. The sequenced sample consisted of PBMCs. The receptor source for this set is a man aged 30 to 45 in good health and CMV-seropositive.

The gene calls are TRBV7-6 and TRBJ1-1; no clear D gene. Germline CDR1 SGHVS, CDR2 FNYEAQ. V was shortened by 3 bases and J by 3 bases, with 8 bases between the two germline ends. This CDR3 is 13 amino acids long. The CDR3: CASSFTEYTEAFF. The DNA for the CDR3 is TGTGCCAGCAGCTTTACGGAGTACACTGAAGCTTTCTTT.

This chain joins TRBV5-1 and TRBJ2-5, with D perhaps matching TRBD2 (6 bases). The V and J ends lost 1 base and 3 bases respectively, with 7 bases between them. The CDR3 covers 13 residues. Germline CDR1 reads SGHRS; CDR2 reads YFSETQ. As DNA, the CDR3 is TGCGCCAGCAGCTTGCGCGGGGAAGAGACCCAGTACTTC. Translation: CASSLRGEETQYF.

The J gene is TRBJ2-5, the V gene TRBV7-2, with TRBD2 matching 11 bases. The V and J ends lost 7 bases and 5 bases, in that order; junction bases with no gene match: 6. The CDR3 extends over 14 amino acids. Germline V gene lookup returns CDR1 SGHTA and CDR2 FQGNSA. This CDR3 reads CASTSSGREETQYF. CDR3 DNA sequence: TGTGCCAGCACCAGTAGCGGGAGGGAGGAGACCCAGTACTTC.

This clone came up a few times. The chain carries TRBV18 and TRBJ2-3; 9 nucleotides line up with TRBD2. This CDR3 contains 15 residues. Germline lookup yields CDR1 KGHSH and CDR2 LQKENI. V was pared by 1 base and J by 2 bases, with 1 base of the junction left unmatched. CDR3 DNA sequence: TGTGCCAGCTCACCACTAGCGGGGGACACAGATACGCAGTATTTT. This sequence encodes CASSPLAGDTDTQYF.

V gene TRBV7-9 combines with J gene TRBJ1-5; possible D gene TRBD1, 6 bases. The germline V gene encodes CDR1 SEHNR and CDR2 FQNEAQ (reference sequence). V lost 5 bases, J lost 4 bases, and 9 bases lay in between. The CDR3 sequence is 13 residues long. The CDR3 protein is CASSVDRNQPQHF. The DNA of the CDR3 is TGTGCCAGCAGCGTTGACAGGAATCAGCCCCAGCATTTT.

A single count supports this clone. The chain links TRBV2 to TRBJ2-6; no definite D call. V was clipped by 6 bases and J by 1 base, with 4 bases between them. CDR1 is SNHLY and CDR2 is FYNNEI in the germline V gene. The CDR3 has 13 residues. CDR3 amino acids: CASRESGANVLTF. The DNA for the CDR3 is TGTGCCAGCAGGGAGTCTGGGGCCAACGTCCTGACTTTC. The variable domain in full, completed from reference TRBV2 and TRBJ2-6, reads EPEVTQTPSHQVTQMGQEVILRCVPISNHLYFYWYRQILGQKVEFLVSFYNNEISEKSEIFDDQFSVERPDGSNFTLKIRSTKLEDSAMYFCASRESGANVLTFGAGSRLTVL.

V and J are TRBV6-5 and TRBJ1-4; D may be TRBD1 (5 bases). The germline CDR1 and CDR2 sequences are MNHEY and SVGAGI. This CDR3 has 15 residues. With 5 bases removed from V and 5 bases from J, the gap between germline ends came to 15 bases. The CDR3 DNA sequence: TGTGCCAGCAGTGCCGGCGGGGCCACAAATGAAAAACTGTTTTTT. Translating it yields CASSAGGATNEKLFF.

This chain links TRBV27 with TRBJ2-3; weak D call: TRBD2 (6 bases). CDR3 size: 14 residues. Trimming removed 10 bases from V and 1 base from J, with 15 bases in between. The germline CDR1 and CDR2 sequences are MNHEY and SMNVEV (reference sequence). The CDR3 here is CATSEGVGTDTQYF. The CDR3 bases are TGTGCCACCTCGGAGGGAGTCGGCACAGATACGCAGTATTTT.

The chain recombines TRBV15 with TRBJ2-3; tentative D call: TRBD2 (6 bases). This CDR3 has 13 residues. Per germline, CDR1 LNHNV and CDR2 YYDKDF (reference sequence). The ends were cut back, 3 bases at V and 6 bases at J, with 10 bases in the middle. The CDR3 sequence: CATSSGSGDTQYF. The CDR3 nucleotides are TGTGCCACCAGCAGCGGGAGCGGTGATACGCAGTATTTT.

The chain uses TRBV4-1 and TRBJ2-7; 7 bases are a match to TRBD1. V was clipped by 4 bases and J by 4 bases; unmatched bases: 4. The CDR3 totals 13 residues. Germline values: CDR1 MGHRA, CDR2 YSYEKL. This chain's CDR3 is CASSPDRVYEQYF. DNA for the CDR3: TGCGCCAGCAGCCCCGACAGGGTTTACGAGCAGTACTTC.

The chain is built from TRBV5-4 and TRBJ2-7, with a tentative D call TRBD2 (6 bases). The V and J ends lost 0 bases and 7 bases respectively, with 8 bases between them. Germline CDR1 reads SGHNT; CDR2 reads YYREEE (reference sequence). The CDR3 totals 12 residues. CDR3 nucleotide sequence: TGTGCCAGCAGCTTGGGGGCGGGGGAGCAGTACTTC. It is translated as CASSLGAGEQYF. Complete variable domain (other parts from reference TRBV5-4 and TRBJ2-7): ETGVTQSPTHLIKTRGQQVTLRCSSQSGHNTVSWYQQALGQGPQFIFQYYREEENGRGNFPPRFSGLQFPNYSSELNVNALELDDSALYLCASSLGAGEQYFGPGTRLTVT.

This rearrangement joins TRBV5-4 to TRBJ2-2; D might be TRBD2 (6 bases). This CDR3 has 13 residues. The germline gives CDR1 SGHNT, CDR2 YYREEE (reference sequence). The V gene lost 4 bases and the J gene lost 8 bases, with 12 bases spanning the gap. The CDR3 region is CASSAGPAGELFF. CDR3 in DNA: TGTGCCAGCAGCGCGGGACCCGCGGGGGAGCTGTTTTTT.

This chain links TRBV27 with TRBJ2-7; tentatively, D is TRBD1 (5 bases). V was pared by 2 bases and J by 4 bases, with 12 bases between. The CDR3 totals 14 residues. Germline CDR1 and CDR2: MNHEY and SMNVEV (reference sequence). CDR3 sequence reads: CASSLAGYSYEQYF. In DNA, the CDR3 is TGTGCCAGCAGTTTAGCAGGGTACAGTTACGAGCAGTACTTC.

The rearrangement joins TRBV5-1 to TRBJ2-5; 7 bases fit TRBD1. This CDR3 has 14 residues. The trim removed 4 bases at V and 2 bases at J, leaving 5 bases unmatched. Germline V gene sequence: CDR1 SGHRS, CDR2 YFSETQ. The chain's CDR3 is CASSAGDSQETQYF. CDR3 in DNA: TGCGCCAGCAGCGCCGGGGACAGTCAAGAGACCCAGTACTTC.

DNA of the CDR3: TGTGCCAGCAGTCTGGGGGGGGGAGTCTCTGGGGCCAACGTCCTGACTTTC. Protein: CASSLGGGVSGANVLTF. V usage is TRBV2 and J usage is TRBJ2-6, with TRBD2 identical over 7 bases. CDR1 and CDR2 from the germline V gene are SNHLY and FYNNEI. There are 17 residues in the CDR3. V lost 5 bases and J lost 0; bases outside the gene matches: 7. Complete variable domain (other parts from reference TRBV2 and TRBJ2-6): EPEVTQTPSHQVTQMGQEVILRCVPISNHLYFYWYRQILGQKVEFLVSFYNNEISEKSEIFDDQFSVERPDGSNFTLKIRSTKLEDSAMYFCASSLGGGVSGANVLTFGAGSRLTVL.

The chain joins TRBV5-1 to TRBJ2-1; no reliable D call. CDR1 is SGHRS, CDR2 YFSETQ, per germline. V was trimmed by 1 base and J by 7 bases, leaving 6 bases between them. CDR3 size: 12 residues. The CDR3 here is CASSLPSNEQFF. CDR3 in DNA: TGCGCCAGCAGCTTGCCTAGTAATGAGCAGTTCTTC.

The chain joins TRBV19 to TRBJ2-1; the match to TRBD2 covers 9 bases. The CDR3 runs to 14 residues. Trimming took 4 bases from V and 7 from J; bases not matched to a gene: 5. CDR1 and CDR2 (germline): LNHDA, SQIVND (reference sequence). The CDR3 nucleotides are TGTGCCAGTAGTAGCGGGAGGGCCGGAAATGAGCAGTTCTTC. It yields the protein CASSSGRAGNEQFF.

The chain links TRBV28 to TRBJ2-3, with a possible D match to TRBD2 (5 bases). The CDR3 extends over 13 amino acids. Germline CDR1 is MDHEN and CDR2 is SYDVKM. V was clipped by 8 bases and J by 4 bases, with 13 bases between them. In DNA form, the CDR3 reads TGTGCCAGCGGTTCCCGGGGTTCAGATACGCAGTATTTT. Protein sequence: CASGSRGSDTQYF. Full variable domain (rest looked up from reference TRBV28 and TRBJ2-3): DVKVTQSSRYLVKRTGEKVFLECVQDMDHENMFWYRQDPGLGLRLIYFSYDVKMKEKGDIPEGYSVSREKKERFSLILESASTNQTSMYLCASGSRGSDTQYFGPGTRLTVL.